The clone carrying this T cell receptor (beta chain) was found many times. Its antigen remains unknown. Sequencing ends 3 residues short of the CDR3 end; the germline J gene provides the rest. Sequencing input was equivalent genomic DNA from CVID and controls. The protocol was immunoSEQ multiplex PCR, while the TCRdb copy is restricted to in-frame clones and leaves out a portion. The sample offers 40,000 to 55,000 clones and no singletons, the top ten holding about 5.9%. V lost 2 bases, J lost 7 bases, and 5 bases stayed unmatched. CDR1 SNHLY and CDR2 FYNNEI come from the germline V gene. The CDR3 has 15 residues. This entry is derived from a study of T cell clonality in common variable immunodeficiency. General study points: Repertoire-complication correlations in CVID were limited by patient heterogeneity. Reportedly, TCR beta sequences from common variable immunodeficiency showed fewer deletions and N-nucleotide insertions. T cell subpopulation sequencing would be needed to explain CVID clonality.

Sequences were obtained from peripheral blood mononuclear cells. This chain connects TRBV2 to TRBJ2-1, with 10 bases aligning to TRBD2. This sequence was found in a person aged 18-70 years in good health. The CDR3 loop is CASSEQRGGGNEQFF. The sequenced part of the CDR3 DNA is TGTGCCAGCAGTGAACAGCGGGGGGGCGGGAATGAG.